A single sample gave rise to the 14 T cell receptor beta chains below, sequenced in a study of PD-L1 blockade in urothelial cancer. Time point described: peripheral blood 6 weeks after treatment start. This table comes from immunoSEQ multiplex PCR, and its TCRdb copy is limited to in-frame clones, with some not included. This table holds about 110,000 clones, approximately 89% found once. The material sequenced was PBMCs, taken around atezolizumab (anti-PD-L1) treatment. Every receptor here comes from a man aged 55 to 70 with urothelial cancer.

The rearrangement links TRBV9 to TRBJ2-4; D is possibly TRBD1 (6 bases). The V and J ends lost 4 bases and 5 bases respectively, with 22 bases between them. CDR3 length: 17 amino acids. Per germline, CDR1 SGDLS and CDR2 YYNGEE. DNA for the CDR3: TGTGCCAGCAGCCGAAACCCCCTCCGGGACAAACAAAACATTCAGTACTTC. This gives the protein CASSRNPLRDKQNIQYF.

As DNA, the CDR3 is TGTGCCAGTAGTAAACGAAACAGACAGGGGATGGATGAAAAACTGTTTTTT. Encoded protein: CASSKRNRQGMDEKLFF. J is TRBJ1-4 and V is TRBV19; 8 nucleotides align to TRBD1. Per the germline V gene, CDR1 is LNHDA and CDR2 is SQIVND (reference sequence). The CDR3 loop spans 17 amino acids. Germline trimming cut 4 bases from V and 6 bases from J; bases unmatched to any gene: 13.

This rearrangement joins TRBV5-6 to TRBJ2-3; TRBD2 matches 7 bases. Germline lookup yields CDR1 SGHDT and CDR2 YYEEEE. Losses at the gene ends were 4 bases for V and 4 bases for J; bases not matched to a gene: 15. CDR3 length equals 17 residues. The CDR3 sequence: CASSLLTGTKVADTQYF. DNA for the CDR3: TGTGCCAGCAGCCTGTTAACCGGGACTAAAGTAGCAGATACGCAGTATTTT.

The chain combines TRBV6-5 with TRBJ1-1; tentative D call: TRBD1 (6 bases). Germline assignment: CDR1 MNHEY and CDR2 SVGAGI. The CDR3 sequence is 14 residues long. V lost 7 bases and J 5 bases, leaving 17 bases between the germline ends. The CDR3 protein is CASTFKGGTTEAFF. CDR3 in DNA: TGTGCCAGCACCTTTAAGGGGGGGACAACTGAAGCTTTCTTT.

CDR3 region: CASSIYRDTEAFF. In DNA form, the CDR3 reads TGTGCCAGCAGCATATACAGGGACACTGAAGCTTTCTTT. V is TRBV11-2 and J is TRBJ1-1; D perhaps matches TRBD1 (6 bases). V was shortened by 5 bases and J by 3 bases, with 10 bases between the two germline ends. The CDR3 runs 13 residues. Germline assignment: CDR1 SGHAT and CDR2 FQNNGV.

The chain links TRBV6-6 to TRBJ2-1, with 13 bases aligning to TRBD2. This CDR3 region has 13 residues. Germline V gene data show CDR1 as MNHNY and CDR2 as SVGAGI (reference sequence). J gave up 10 bases and V 5 bases, and 2 bases lay outside the gene matches. This chain's CDR3 is CASSQGLAGEQFF. In DNA form, the CDR3 reads TGTGCCAGCAGTCAGGGACTAGCGGGAGAGCAGTTCTTC.

The rearrangement uses TRBV18 and TRBJ2-1; tentatively, D is TRBD1 (6 bases). The CDR3 is made up of 15 amino acids. Germline V gives CDR1 KGHSH, CDR2 LQKENI. V lost 3 bases and J lost 9, with 18 bases in between. CDR3 loop: CASSPQQGKPSEQFF. CDR3 nucleotides: TGTGCCAGCTCACCCCAACAGGGTAAACCGTCTGAGCAGTTCTTC.

The V and J genes are TRBV7-3 and TRBJ1-5; a weak D match, TRBD1 (6 bases). V was pared by 3 bases and J by 3 bases, with 12 bases between. This CDR3 contains 15 residues. CDR1 is SGHTA and CDR2 is FQGTGA in the germline V gene. In DNA, the CDR3 is TGTGCCAGCAGCTTCAATCGACAGGCCAATCAGCCCCAGCATTTT. Its protein product is CASSFNRQANQPQHF.

The chain joins TRBV7-2 to TRBJ2-1, with 13 bases that match TRBD2. The germline gives CDR1 SGHTA, CDR2 FQGNSA. Germline trimming cut 2 bases from V and 8 bases from J; bases unmatched to any gene: 9. The CDR3 is 17 amino acids. The CDR3 DNA reads TGTGCCAGCAGCTTACCCCACGGACTAGCGGGGGACGATGAGCAGTTCTTC. This translates into CASSLPHGLAGDDEQFF. The whole variable domain, filled in from reference TRBV7-2 and TRBJ2-1, reads GAGVSQSPSNKVTEKGKDVELRCDPISGHTALYWYRQSLGQGLEFLIYFQGNSAPDKSGLPSDRFSAERTGGSVSTLTIQRTQQEDSAVYLCASSLPHGLAGDDEQFFGPGTRLTVL.

The V call is TRBV19, the J call TRBJ1-5; D is ambiguous. Germline values: CDR1 LNHDA, CDR2 SQIVND (reference sequence). The CDR3 has 13 amino acids. V lost 3 bases and J lost 7, with 10 bases in between. DNA for the CDR3: TGTGCCAGTAGTATCAAATCAGGACAGCCCCAGCATTTT. Its protein is CASSIKSGQPQHF.

The chain links TRBV29-1 to TRBJ2-3, with 12 bases matching TRBD2. Germline V gene lookup returns CDR1 SQVTM and CDR2 ANQGSEA. Losses at the gene ends were 3 bases for V and 0 bases for J; bases not matched to a gene: 4. This CDR3 region has 16 residues. Here the CDR3 reads CSVDPSGGDSTDTQYF. CDR3 bases: TGCAGCGTTGATCCTAGCGGGGGGGATAGCACAGATACGCAGTATTTT.

The chain has TRBV7-8 and TRBJ2-3; TRBD2 matches at 8 bases. This CDR3 contains 16 residues. Per germline, CDR1 SGHVS and CDR2 FQNEAQ. The J segment lost 6 bases and the V segment lost 10 bases, leaving 18 bases of the junction unmatched. Here the CDR3 reads CATSKNTGGPWDTQYF. CDR3 DNA: TGTGCCACATCCAAAAACACGGGAGGGCCTTGGGATACGCAGTATTTT.

This sequence joins TRBV30 and TRBJ1-4; 9 bases align to TRBD1. Germline V CDR1 and CDR2: GTSNPN, SVGIG (reference sequence). J lost 8 bases, V lost 0 bases, and 7 bases had no gene match. This CDR3 is built from 15 residues. CDR3 in amino acids: CAWSVGDRVNEKLFF. The CDR3 DNA follows: TGTGCCTGGAGTGTAGGGGACAGGGTTAACGAAAAACTGTTTTTT.

The CDR3 is CASSLGSLDTQYF. CDR3 nucleotide sequence: TGTGCCAGCAGCTTAGGTTCGTTAGATACGCAGTATTTT. The rearrangement uses TRBV7-9 and TRBJ2-3; D gene ambiguous. Germline loops: CDR1 SEHNR, CDR2 FQNEAQ (reference sequence). V gave up 1 base and J gave up 5 bases, with 7 bases separating them. There are 13 residues in the CDR3.